The text below deals with one TCR beta chain. Per the authors' pipeline: Nucleated cell counts were estimated from reference gene primer amplification. The assay was immunoSEQ multiplex PCR, and TCRdb's table has in-frame clones only and misses some. V and J calls and clone size are those listed in that table; D and trimming were worked out from the DNA. The sample lists 200,000 to 250,000 clones, 70% to 90% seen once, with approximately 3.3% in the top ten. The data stem from a study of blood T cell repertoires in COVID-19. About the study: Spain, Italy and the United States supplied samples that represented acute and convalescent COVID-19. The analysed material was cDNA or gDNA that came from T cells, B-cell-depleted T cells, or PBMCs.

The V gene's germline CDR1 is SGHTA and CDR2 FQGNSA. CDR3 length: 17 amino acids. The V segment lost 6 bases and the J segment 2 bases; nucleotides outside the gene matches: 13. The chain recombines TRBV7-2 with TRBJ2-3, with 8 bases aligning to TRBD2. The TCR was taken from a man between 18 and 29 years old with active or convalescent COVID-19. What was sequenced was peripheral blood. CDR3 bases: TGTGCCAGCAGTAGGCGCGCCGGGAGGGGTTACACAGATACGCAGTATTTT. Translating it yields CASSRRAGRGYTDTQYF.